The 25 T cell receptor beta chains below all came from one sample that was sequenced in a study of metastatic and nonmetastatic thyroid tumors (dated by TCRdb to 2018 to 2020). Libraries were prepared through PCR. The sample was run on an Illumina HiSeq 4000. Using fastp trimming at Q25 and MiXCR clonotype assembly, TCRdb reanalyzed the public sequencing data and kept in-frame beta chains. Counted in this sample were over 12,000 clones; roughly 25% of them appeared once. The top ten clonotypes cover 7.7% of the sample. No treatment had been received by any patient before thyroid surgery. The sequencing input was tumor tissue. These receptors were collected from a female donor with papillary thyroid cancer or a benign thyroid nodule (not recorded which). Some clones in this sample may be carry-over from other donors' samples.

This clone was found many times. The chain couples TRBV2 to TRBJ2-7; possibly TRBD1 or TRBD2 for D (5 bases each). The V end lost 5 bases, the J end lost 0 bases, and 11 bases lay between the germline ends. Germline V CDR1 and CDR2: SNHLY, FYNNEI. This CDR3 has 14 residues. CDR3 amino acids: CASSPLGTSYEQYF. The CDR3 DNA reads TGTGCCAGCAGTCCACTAGGGACCTCCTACGAGCAGTACTTC. The variable domain in full, with the rest retrieved from reference TRBV2 and TRBJ2-7, is EPEVTQTPSHQVTQMGQEVILRCVPISNHLYFYWYRQILGQKVEFLVSFYNNEISEKSEIFDDQFSVERPDGSNFTLKIRSTKLEDSAMYFCASSPLGTSYEQYFGPGTRLTVT.

Ten or more counts support this clone. The rearrangement joins TRBV24-1 to TRBJ2-3; possibly TRBD2 for D (5 bases). V dropped 1 base and J dropped 6 bases, with 13 bases sitting between them. Germline CDR1 and CDR2: KGHDR and SFDVKD. The CDR3 runs 15 residues. The CDR3 here is CATSDLTGSADTQYF. The CDR3 region has the DNA TGTGCCACCAGTGATTTAACGGGGAGTGCGGATACGCAGTATTTT.

This clone is medium-sized. This chain links TRBV15 with TRBJ2-3; D gene unclear. Trimming shortened V by 3 bases and J by 6 bases, and 13 bases separated the two germline ends. The CDR3 consists of 14 residues. Per germline, CDR1 LNHNV and CDR2 YYDKDF (reference sequence). CDR3 coding DNA: TGTGCCACCAGCAGGGAATACCCTGCGGATACGCAGTATTTT. As protein: CATSREYPADTQYF.

This clone is judged large. The rearrangement joins TRBV6-2 or TRBV6-3 to TRBJ2-7; TRBD2 matches at 7 bases. J gave up 1 base and V 2 bases, and 5 bases lay outside the gene matches. Germline V gives CDR1 MNHEY, CDR2 SVGEGT. This CDR3 spans 15 amino acids. The CDR3 DNA reads as TGTGCCAGCAGTTACAAGGGAGGGCGTTCCTACGAGCAGTACTTC. Translating gives CASSYKGGRSYEQYF.

This clone was seen a few times. The rearrangement joins TRBV28 to TRBJ2-1; TRBD1 agrees at 7 bases. The J segment lost 8 bases and the V segment lost 6 bases, leaving 10 bases of the junction unmatched. CDR1 MDHEN and CDR2 SYDVKM come from the germline V gene. The CDR3 is 14 residues long. CDR3 loop: CASRGTGAGHEQFF. CDR3 DNA: TGTGCCAGCAGGGGTACAGGGGCTGGCCATGAGCAGTTCTTC.

The chain employs TRBV5-1 and TRBJ2-1; 11 bases are shared with TRBD2. Germline V CDR1 and CDR2: SGHRS, YFSETQ. This CDR3 region has 19 residues. V trimming: 3 bases; J trimming: 1 base; junction bases outside the gene matches: 12. For the CDR3, the DNA is TGCGCCAGCAGCTCTGGAAGCCTAGCGGGAGGTCGGTCCTACAATGAGCAGTTCTTC. This gives the protein CASSSGSLAGGRSYNEQFF.

This clone is categorized as medium-sized. The chain combines TRBV6-1 with TRBJ1-5; the D gene is possibly TRBD1 (5 bases). V dropped 1 base and J dropped 0 bases, with 13 bases sitting between them. The CDR3 consists of 17 residues. CDR1 and CDR2 from the germline V gene are MNHNS and SASEGT. The CDR3 loop is CASSEDWQGYSNQPQHF. The CDR3 coding sequence is TGTGCCAGCAGTGAAGACTGGCAGGGCTATAGCAATCAGCCCCAGCATTTT.

The sample holds a few counts of this clone. The chain has TRBV6-4 and TRBJ1-5; 9 nucleotides agree with TRBD1. Looked up from germline, CDR1 is MRHNA and CDR2 is SNTAGT. The CDR3 has 18 amino acids. V dropped 5 bases and J dropped 3; count of bases not matched to a gene: 14. The CDR3 nucleotides are TGTGCCAGCAGTCTTGGACAGGGGATTACTGATATCAATCAGCCCCAGCATTTT. Translating it yields CASSLGQGITDINQPQHF.

This clone has ten or more counts. J is TRBJ2-1 and V is TRBV5-1; 9 nucleotides align to TRBD2. The CDR3 has 15 amino acids. Germline V gene sequence: CDR1 SGHRS, CDR2 YFSETQ. J gave up 9 bases and V 0 bases, and 7 bases lay outside the gene matches. The CDR3 DNA reads as TGCGCCAGCAGCTTGGACGCGGGAGGGACGCTTGAGCAGTTCTTC. Protein sequence: CASSLDAGGTLEQFF.

The rearrangement joins TRBV6-1 to TRBJ1-2; 12 bases are shared with TRBD1. J gave up 7 bases and V 7 bases, and 13 bases lay outside the gene matches. Germline V gives CDR1 MNHNS, CDR2 SASEGT. The length of the CDR3 is 16 residues. CDR3 in DNA: TGTGCCAGCACCTACGGGACAGGGGGCCTTGGGGGTGGCTACACCTTC. Amino acid sequence: CASTYGTGGLGGGYTF.

This clone is medium-sized (0.01 to 0.1%) in the sample. This chain uses TRBV6-1 with TRBJ2-7; TRBD1 matches at 7 bases. Germline V CDR1 and CDR2: MNHNS, SASEGT. The V and J ends lost 6 bases and 2 bases, in that order; junction bases with no gene match: 7. CDR3 length: 14 residues. In DNA, the CDR3 is TGTGCCAGCAGCTCCTTGGACAGGCCCTACGAGCAGTACTTC. Translating it yields CASSSLDRPYEQYF.

By its share, this clone is medium-sized. The genes are TRBV6-1 and TRBJ1-5; TRBD1 agrees at 8 bases. With V trimmed by 8 bases and J by 6 bases, 6 bases remained unmatched. Germline V gene lookup returns CDR1 MNHNS and CDR2 SASEGT. CDR3 length: 13 residues. CDR3 nucleotide sequence: TGTGCCAGCGGCAGGGGGCAGCGTCAGCCCCAGCATTTT. Its protein product is CASGRGQRQPQHF.

This chain links TRBV7-9 with TRBJ2-7, with TRBD1 identical over 8 bases. CDR1 is SEHNR and CDR2 is FQNEAQ in the germline V gene (reference sequence). The CDR3 extends over 13 amino acids. The trim removed 5 bases at V and 2 bases at J, leaving 2 bases unmatched. CDR3 in amino acids: CASSEDRAYEQYF. The DNA of the CDR3 is TGTGCCAGCAGCGAGGACAGGGCCTACGAGCAGTACTTC.

This clone showed up many times. The J gene is TRBJ2-2, the V gene TRBV5-1; 12 bases line up with TRBD2. The junction had 6 bases not matched to a gene; V was cut back by 4 bases and J by 5 bases. This CDR3 region has 16 residues. Germline lookup yields CDR1 SGHRS and CDR2 YFSETQ. CDR3 nucleotides: TGCGCCAGCAGCCCTAGACTAGCGGGGGTAACCGGGGAGCTGTTTTTT. It codes for CASSPRLAGVTGELFF.

For this clone: The junction and the germline gene differ at one end; a read error may be behind it. J is TRBJ2-7 and V is TRBV27, with TRBD1 identical over 8 bases. Germline values: CDR1 MNHEY, CDR2 SMNVEV (reference sequence). This CDR3 contains 15 residues. CDR3 nucleotide sequence: TGTGCGAGCAGTTCCCAGGGGGCGAGGCGGGACGAGCAGTACTTC. Translating gives CASSSQGARRDEQYF.

This sequence joins TRBV20-1 and TRBJ1-3; D is unclear. Germline V gene sequence: CDR1 DFQATT, CDR2 SNEGSKA (reference sequence). CDR3 length equals 11 residues. V was cut by 6 bases and J by 4 bases, with 7 bases left in between. The CDR3 here is CSAFGGNTIYF. In nucleotides, the CDR3 is TGCAGTGCGTTTGGGGGAAACACCATATATTTT.

This chain joins TRBV2 and TRBJ2-5; D assignment may be TRBD1 or TRBD2 (5 bases each). The CDR3 has 14 residues. Germline loops: CDR1 SNHLY, CDR2 FYNNEI. V gave up 0 bases and J gave up 7 bases, with 12 bases separating them. The CDR3 DNA is TGTGCCAGCAGTGAAGCGCTTGGGGACGGGACCCAGTACTTC. Translated: CASSEALGDGTQYF.

Judged by abundance, this clone is medium-sized (0.01 to 0.1%). The chain recombines TRBV15 with TRBJ2-1; D perhaps matches TRBD1 (7 bases). V was clipped by 2 bases and J by 15 bases, with 17 bases between them. Germline CDR1 is LNHNV and CDR2 is YYDKDF (reference sequence). The CDR3 is 13 residues long. The DNA for the CDR3 is TGTGCCACCAGCAGATCCGGGACAGCCGGGGGGTTCTTC. Translation gives CATSRSGTAGGFF.

There are many counts of this clone. The rearrangement uses TRBV6-2 or TRBV6-3 and TRBJ2-3; TRBD2 matches 7 bases. The CDR3 contains 15 residues. Per the germline V gene, CDR1 is MNHEY and CDR2 is SVGEGT. J gave up 4 bases and V 5 bases, and 9 bases lay outside the gene matches. CDR3 coding DNA: TGTGCCAGCAGTCGGACGGGAGGACGAGCAGATACGCAGTATTTT. Protein: CASSRTGGRADTQYF.

By proportion, this clone is medium-sized (0.01 to 0.1%). V gene TRBV10-1 combines with J gene TRBJ2-7; D may be TRBD1 (6 bases). Germline CDR1 WNHNN, CDR2 SYGVQD (reference sequence). This CDR3 is built from 13 residues. Trimming removed 3 bases from V and 2 bases from J, with 8 bases in between. The CDR3 sequence is CASSDRGAYEQYF. The CDR3 DNA reads as TGCGCCAGCAGTGACAGGGGCGCCTACGAGCAGTACTTC.

The chain uses TRBV2 and TRBJ2-3; 12 positions agree with TRBD2. J lost 7 bases, V lost 7 bases, and 12 bases had no gene match. The CDR3 is made up of 16 amino acids. The germline V gene encodes CDR1 SNHLY and CDR2 FYNNEI. The CDR3 DNA follows: TGTGCCAGCATGTGGAGGACTAGCGGGATCGTGCATACGCAGTATTTT. Protein: CASMWRTSGIVHTQYF. Together with reference TRBV2 and TRBJ2-3, the CDR3 gives the full variable domain: EPEVTQTPSHQVTQMGQEVILRCVPISNHLYFYWYRQILGQKVEFLVSFYNNEISEKSEIFDDQFSVERPDGSNFTLKIRSTKLEDSAMYFCASMWRTSGIVHTQYFGPGTRLTVL.

Within the sample, this clone is medium-sized. The V call is TRBV5-1, the J call TRBJ1-3, with unresolved D. The V and J ends lost 0 bases and 0 bases respectively, with 7 bases between them. CDR3 length equals 15 residues. Germline-derived CDR1 and CDR2 are SGHRS and YFSETQ. CDR3 sequence reads: CASSLGQFSGNTIYF. CDR3 nucleotides: TGCGCCAGCAGCTTGGGCCAGTTCTCTGGAAACACCATATATTTT.

This clone was counted between two and nine times. V is TRBV2 and J is TRBJ2-5; 7 nucleotides match TRBD1. With 8 bases clipped from V and 4 bases from J, the junction kept 10 bases outside the gene matches. This CDR3 contains 14 residues. The V gene's germline CDR1 is SNHLY and CDR2 FYNNEI. This chain's CDR3 is CASSSQGQRETQYF. The CDR3 nucleotides read TGTGCCAGCTCCTCCCAGGGACAGCGAGAGACCCAGTACTTC.

This clone was picked up many times. V is TRBV27 and J is TRBJ2-6; D may correspond to TRBD1 or TRBD2 (5 bases each). V shed 3 bases and J shed 4 bases, with 16 bases lying between them. Germline V lookup: CDR1 MNHEY, CDR2 SMNVEV (reference sequence). The CDR3 consists of 17 residues. The CDR3 region has the DNA TGTGCCAGCAGTTTTCTGCGGCCGGGGCAAGGGGCCAACGTCCTGACTTTC. Amino acid sequence: CASSFLRPGQGANVLTF. Full variable domain (remainder filled in from reference TRBV27 and TRBJ2-6): EAQVTQNPRYLITVTGKKLTVTCSQNMNHEYMSWYRQDPGLGLRQIYYSMNVEVTDKGDVPEGYKVSRKEKRNFPLILESPSPNQTSLYFCASSFLRPGQGANVLTFGAGSRLTVL.

This clone is labeled medium-sized (0.01 to 0.1%). The chain is built from TRBV28 and TRBJ2-1; D is possibly TRBD2 (5 bases). Germline CDR1 MDHEN, CDR2 SYDVKM. The CDR3 contains 16 residues. Trimming stripped 3 bases from V and 9 bases from J, with 21 bases between. DNA for the CDR3: TGTGCCAGCAGTTTGAGCGGATCAGGACGTCTCGGTGAGCAGTTCTTC. Encoded protein: CASSLSGSGRLGEQFF.